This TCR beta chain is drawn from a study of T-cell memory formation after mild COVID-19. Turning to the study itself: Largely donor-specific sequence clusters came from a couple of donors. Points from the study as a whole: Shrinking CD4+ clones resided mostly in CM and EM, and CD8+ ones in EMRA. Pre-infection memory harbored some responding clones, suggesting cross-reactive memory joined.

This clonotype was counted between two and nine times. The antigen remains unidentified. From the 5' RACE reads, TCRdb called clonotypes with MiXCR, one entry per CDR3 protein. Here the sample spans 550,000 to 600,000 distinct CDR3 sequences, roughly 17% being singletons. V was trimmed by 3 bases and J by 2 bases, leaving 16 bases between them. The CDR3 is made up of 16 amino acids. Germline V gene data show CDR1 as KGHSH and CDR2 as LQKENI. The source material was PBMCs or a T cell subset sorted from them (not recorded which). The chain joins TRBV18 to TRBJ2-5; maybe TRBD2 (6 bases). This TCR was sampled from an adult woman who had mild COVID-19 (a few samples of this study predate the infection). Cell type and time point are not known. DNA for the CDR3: TGTGCCAGCTCACCCCCTGCCGCGGGACCTCAAGAGACCCAGTACTTC. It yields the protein CASSPPAAGPQETQYF.